One and the same sample provided the 8 T cell receptor beta chains below, sequenced in a study of Graves' ophthalmopathy and Graves' hyperthyroidism (dated by TCRdb to about 2018). Sequencer: Illumina HiSeq 2000. TCR beta CDR3 regions were amplified from RNA transcripts for repertoire sequencing. A first-round RT-PCR used HTBI primers with the Qiagen OneStep RT-PCR kit, followed by a second-round multiplex PCR, size selection and purification. Using fastp at Q25 and MiXCR, TCRdb reprocessed the public reads and kept productive beta chains. All rows with the same CDR3 protein become a single entry with the most common DNA and genes. The sample data list about 39,000 distinct CDR3 sequences, and roughly 50% of these were observed just once. Jointly, the top ten make up 26% of the sample. The specimen sequenced was peripheral blood. These receptor sequences come from an adult woman with stable Graves' hyperthyroidism.

The CDR3 sequence: CASSDGTGNNGYTF. DNA of the CDR3: TGTGCCAGCAGTGACGGGACAGGGAACAATGGCTACACCTTC. V is TRBV6-6 and J is TRBJ1-2; 9 bases agree with TRBD1. The CDR3 covers 14 residues. With V trimmed by 5 bases and J by 6 bases, 7 bases remained unmatched. The V gene's germline CDR1 is MNHNY and CDR2 SVGAGI (reference sequence).

The chain uses TRBV6-5 and TRBJ1-3; D is unclear. The CDR3 sequence is 14 residues long. CDR1 and CDR2 (germline): MNHEY, SVGAGI. V was pared by 6 bases and J by 0 bases, with 9 bases between. CDR3 sequence: CASSIGVSGNTIYF. CDR3 sequence (DNA): TGTGCCAGCAGCATCGGGGTCTCTGGAAACACCATATATTTT.

Of note for this clonotype: Mismatch with germline at one junction end may stem from a read error. This sequence joins TRBV2 and TRBJ2-7; the D gene is possibly TRBD2 (5 bases). Germline V gene data show CDR1 as SNHLY and CDR2 as FYNNEI. The CDR3 length is 13 residues. CDR3 sequence (DNA): TGTGCCAGCAGCGACCCGGGGAACCACGAACAGTACTTC. This sequence encodes CASSDPGNHEQYF. The whole variable domain, filled in from reference TRBV2 and TRBJ2-7, reads EPEVTQTPSHQVTQMGQEVILRCVPISNHLYFYWYRQILGQKVEFLVSFYNNEISEKSEIFDDQFSVERPDGSNFTLKIRSTKLEDSAMYFCASSDPGNHEQYFGPGTRLTVT.

This chain links TRBV20-1 with TRBJ2-3, with TRBD2 identical over 12 bases. CDR3 size: 16 residues. In germline, CDR1 is DFQATT, CDR2 SNEGSKA (reference sequence). Unmatched junction bases numbered 5, after V lost 0 bases and J lost 4 bases. The CDR3 sequence: CSARDQSSGRADTQYF. As DNA, the CDR3 is TGCAGTGCTAGAGATCAGTCTAGCGGGAGGGCAGATACGCAGTATTTT.

The chain carries TRBV4-2 and TRBJ2-5; 8 bases align to TRBD2. Trimming took 4 bases from V and 4 from J; bases not matched to a gene: 11. Germline V gives CDR1 LGHNA, CDR2 YNFKEQ. The CDR3 runs to 16 residues. The CDR3 DNA sequence: TGTGCCAGCAGCCCAGGGAGACACCGGGAGGGAGAGACCCAGTACTTC. Its protein is CASSPGRHREGETQYF.

The chain combines TRBV29-1 with TRBJ2-5, with 10 bases aligning to TRBD1. The CDR3 spans 14 residues. CDR1 and CDR2 from the germline V gene are SQVTM and ANQGSEA. The V gene end was trimmed by 6 bases and the J gene end by 5 bases; junction bases not matched to a gene: 9. Here the CDR3 DNA reads TGCAGCGTCCCCGGGACAGGGGCGGGGGAGACCCAGTACTTC. Translation: CSVPGTGAGETQYF.

This clonotype was observed many times. A much more abundant neighbour one base away suggests this may be a read error. The J gene is TRBJ2-6, the V gene TRBV20-1, with D unresolved. Germline values: CDR1 DFQATT, CDR2 SNEGSKA (reference sequence). The CDR3 totals 16 residues. V shed 6 bases and J shed 0 bases, with 15 bases lying between them. CDR3 sequence reads: CSAPAPQASGANVLTF. As DNA, the CDR3 is TGCAGTGCCCCCGCCCCTCAAGCCTCTGGGGCCAACGTCCTGACTTTC.

This clonotype was picked up many times. This sequence joins TRBV24-1 and TRBJ1-5, with 8 positions matching TRBD1. The CDR3 covers 16 residues. The germline V gene encodes CDR1 KGHDR and CDR2 SFDVKD. J was trimmed by 2 bases and V by 9 bases; bases with no gene match: 11. CDR3 protein: CATRDRSGAGNQPQHF. In DNA form, the CDR3 reads TGTGCCACCCGGGACAGGAGCGGAGCGGGCAATCAGCCCCAGCATTTT.